Shown below are 19 T cell receptor beta chains from a single sample sequenced in a study of human T cells and chemical hapten exposure. The time point is: patch test 3, about 24 weeks after DPC sensitization. Specified treatment: therapeutic diphenylcyclopropenone sensitization with weekly scalp DPC. TCRdb re-called the RACE reads with MiXCR, one entry per CDR3 protein. The sample lists about 190,000 distinct CDR3 sequences, around 25% occurring once. This sample comprised whole blood, obtained in connection with sensitization to the hapten diphenylcyclopropenone (DPC). Receptors originate from a woman aged 40 to 49 with alopecia areata. Some clones in this sample may be carry-over from other donors' samples.

This chain uses TRBV5-1 with TRBJ2-5; possible D gene TRBD1, 5 bases. Germline assignment: CDR1 SGHRS and CDR2 YFSETQ. V was clipped by 6 bases and J by 4 bases, with 16 bases between them. The CDR3 spans 14 residues. CDR3 sequence reads: CASTPHRQGETQYF. CDR3 coding DNA: TGCGCCAGCACCCCGCACCGGCAGGGAGAGACCCAGTACTTC.

J is TRBJ1-2 and V is TRBV29-1, with D unclear. V was cut by 3 bases and J by 0 bases, with 11 bases left in between. Germline lookup yields CDR1 SQVTM and CDR2 ANQGSEA. The CDR3 contains 14 residues. The CDR3 reads CSVERVLANYGYTF. In nucleotides, the CDR3 is TGCAGCGTTGAGAGGGTATTAGCTAACTATGGCTACACCTTC. The full variable domain, in which reference TRBV29-1 and TRBJ1-2 provide the parts outside the CDR3, is SAVISQKPSRDICQRGTSLTIQCQVDSQVTMMFWYRQQPGQSLTLIATANQGSEATYESGFVIDKFPISRPNLTFSTLTVSNMSPEDSSIYLCSVERVLANYGYTFGSGTRLTVV.

The V call is TRBV5-1, the J call TRBJ1-1; the D is unclear. This CDR3 has 13 residues. V was cut by 1 base and J by 5 bases, with 9 bases left in between. Germline-derived CDR1 and CDR2 are SGHRS and YFSETQ. The CDR3 DNA reads as TGCGCCAGCAGCTTGCTTAGTGGGACTGAAGCTTTCTTT. It encodes CASSLLSGTEAFF.

This sequence joins TRBV4-1 and TRBJ2-1; a weak D match, TRBD2 (6 bases). Trimming stripped 5 bases from V and 0 bases from J, with 11 bases between. Germline V gene sequence: CDR1 MGHRA, CDR2 YSYEKL. The CDR3 spans 15 residues. The CDR3 loop is CASSADGSSYNEQFF. As DNA, the CDR3 is TGCGCCAGCAGCGCGGACGGGAGCTCCTACAATGAGCAGTTCTTC.

This clonotype was recorded many times. The chain employs TRBV29-1 and TRBJ2-5; TRBD2 is a possible D gene (5 bases). Trimming pared 7 bases from V and 4 bases from J, leaving 22 bases between. The CDR3 sequence is 15 residues long. The germline V gene encodes CDR1 SQVTM and CDR2 ANQGSEA. CDR3 protein: CSARRSGKARETQYF. Written as DNA, the CDR3 is TGCAGCGCCCGAAGGTCCGGGAAAGCGAGAGAGACCCAGTACTTC.

The V call is TRBV25-1, the J call TRBJ2-1; D possibly matches TRBD1 or TRBD2 (5 bases each). CDR1 is MGHDK, CDR2 SYGVNS, per germline. Between the trimmed V and J ends, which lost 8 bases and 2 bases, there was a span of 16 bases. The CDR3 spans 15 residues. The CDR3 nucleotides are TGTGCCAGCCAACTCGGGACGCAGGCCTACAATGAGCAGTTCTTC. It yields the protein CASQLGTQAYNEQFF.

V and J are TRBV29-1 and TRBJ1-2; the D gene is possibly TRBD1 (5 bases). CDR1 is SQVTM and CDR2 is ANQGSEA in the germline V gene. This CDR3 contains 14 residues. V lost 4 bases and J lost 3, with 15 bases in between. The CDR3 loop is CSVGRGQLDYGYTF. The CDR3 DNA follows: TGCAGCGTTGGTAGAGGACAATTGGACTATGGCTACACCTTC.

Ten or more counts support this clonotype. The gene calls are TRBV29-1 and TRBJ2-1, with D unresolved. Trimming pared 1 base from V and 6 bases from J, leaving 13 bases between. Germline values: CDR1 SQVTM, CDR2 ANQGSEA. The CDR3 is 14 residues long. The CDR3 region is CSVEAEGNSNEQFF. CDR3 sequence (DNA): TGCAGCGTTGAAGCCGAAGGTAACTCCAATGAGCAGTTCTTC.

In its sample, this clonotype was seen once. J is TRBJ2-1 and V is TRBV29-1; TRBD2 matches at 7 bases. The CDR3 is made up of 13 amino acids. With 2 bases clipped from V and 8 bases from J, the junction kept 6 bases outside the gene matches. Germline V CDR1 and CDR2: SQVTM, ANQGSEA. This CDR3 reads CSVEPGLADEQFF. The CDR3 DNA reads TGCAGCGTTGAACCGGGGCTAGCGGATGAGCAGTTCTTC.

This clonotype was recorded a few times. The rearrangement uses TRBV9 and TRBJ1-6; D unclear. Germline CDR1 is SGDLS and CDR2 is YYNGEE. The CDR3 is 15 amino acids. Trimming took off 0 bases at V and 4 bases at J, with 8 bases between the two ends. The CDR3 DNA follows: TGTGCCAGCAGCGTAGAGGCGGAGTATAATTCACCCCTCCACTTT. Its protein product is CASSVEAEYNSPLHF.

This clonotype has more than one count but fewer than ten. The chain couples TRBV5-1 to TRBJ1-2; unclear D gene. The CDR3 is 13 residues long. Between the trimmed V and J ends, which lost 2 bases and 0 bases, there was a span of 5 bases. Germline CDR1 SGHRS, CDR2 YFSETQ. The CDR3 DNA reads TGCGCCAGCAGCTTCATTGCTAACTATGGCTACACCTTC. As protein: CASSFIANYGYTF.

CDR3 in amino acids: CASVAGERYEQYF. For the CDR3, the DNA is TGTGCCAGCGTAGCGGGAGAGCGGTACGAGCAGTACTTC. This chain uses TRBV28 with TRBJ2-7; TRBD2 matches at 9 bases. Germline V gene lookup returns CDR1 MDHEN and CDR2 SYDVKM. CDR3 length equals 13 residues. V shed 8 bases and J 4 bases; nucleotides not matched to a gene: 6.

This clonotype was recorded a few times. This chain joins TRBV7-9 and TRBJ2-7; D remains unclear. With 4 bases removed from V and 4 bases from J, the gap between germline ends came to 11 bases. The CDR3 consists of 13 residues. In germline, CDR1 is SEHNR, CDR2 FQNEAQ (reference sequence). CDR3 bases: TGTGCCAGCAGCTCTGGCTTTTTATACGAGCAGTACTTC. It codes for CASSSGFLYEQYF.

The table lists this clonotype with a few counts. The V call is TRBV7-6, the J call TRBJ2-1; D not certain. V was trimmed by 0 bases and J by 0 bases, leaving 15 bases between them. CDR1 and CDR2 (germline): SGHVS, FNYEAQ. The CDR3 contains 18 residues. The CDR3 DNA reads as TGTGCCAGCAGCTTAGCGCGTGGTGCGGCAAGCTCCTACAATGAGCAGTTCTTC. Its protein product is CASSLARGAASSYNEQFF.

V is TRBV28 and J is TRBJ2-3, with D perhaps TRBD2 (5 bases). The CDR3 contains 13 residues. The germline V and J ends were trimmed by 7 bases and 0 bases, with 8 bases remaining between them. Per germline, CDR1 MDHEN and CDR2 SYDVKM. The DNA of the CDR3 is TGTGCCAGCAAAGGCGGGAGCACAGATACGCAGTATTTT. Translation gives CASKGGSTDTQYF.

This clonotype was recorded a few times. The chain is built from TRBV11-2 and TRBJ2-6, with D possibly being TRBD1 or TRBD2 (5 bases each). The CDR3 is 18 amino acids. V lost 0 bases, J lost 0 bases, and 12 bases lay in between. Germline values: CDR1 SGHAT, CDR2 FQNNGV. In nucleotides, the CDR3 is TGTGCCAGCAGCTTAGAGGTCACAGGAGGCTCTGGGGCCAACGTCCTGACTTTC. This encodes CASSLEVTGGSGANVLTF.

A note on this clonotype: In this CDR3 the conserved last residue, phenylalanine or tryptophan, is missing, so a read error is likely. In nucleotides, the CDR3 is TGTGCCAGCAGCCTAGACGGGGGGCCCGAGCAGTACTCC. Amino acid sequence: CASSLDGGPEQYS. V is TRBV12-3 or TRBV12-4 and J is TRBJ2-7; tentative D call: TRBD2 (7 bases). There are 13 residues in the CDR3. The ends were cut back, 6 bases at V and 6 bases at J, with 15 bases in the middle.

This chain links TRBV4-1 with TRBJ1-5, with D uncertain. Germline CDR1 and CDR2: MGHRA and YSYEKL. V was trimmed by 1 base and J by 9 bases, leaving 7 bases between them. The CDR3 has 12 residues. CDR3: CASSQGRGPQHF. DNA for the CDR3: TGCGCCAGCAGCCAAGGGAGAGGGCCCCAGCATTTT.

The sample holds many counts of this clonotype. V gene TRBV7-3 combines with J gene TRBJ2-1, with 10 bases matching TRBD2. Trimming at V came to 0 bases and at J to 7 bases, leaving 3 bases not matched to a gene. The CDR3 totals 15 residues. Germline values: CDR1 SGHTA, CDR2 FQGTGA. CDR3 sequence: CASSLTSGRFNEQFF. CDR3 coding DNA: TGTGCCAGCAGCTTAACTAGCGGGAGGTTTAATGAGCAGTTCTTC.